This TCR beta chain was sequenced during a study of shared clonotypes between healthy human individuals. Findings and limits, study-wide: Depth was large, yet rarefaction showed that sorted-subset sequencing was incomplete. Relative to clonotypes present in all four donors, those not shared had lower generation probabilities. The authors expected sequencing depth to affect clonotype sharing among donors. The authors sampled blood alone, and tissue repertoires likely differ.

A word on this clone: Its antigen is still unknown.

Only in-frame clones appear in the TCRdb table, and some are missing; sequencing was by immunoSEQ multiplex PCR. The table has roughly 2.1 million clones, about 92% seen once; the top ten hold roughly 1.8%. CD45RO-negative, CCR7-positively selected cells formed the naive CD8 fraction, excluding terminally differentiated effector memory CD45RA+ cells. Trimming pared 3 bases from V and 6 bases from J, leaving 39 bases between. This CDR3 is 23 amino acids long. Germline V gene lookup returns CDR1 MDHEN and CDR2 SYDVKM. The genes are TRBV28 and TRBJ1-5; the D gene is possibly TRBD1 (5 bases). The receptor was derived from a young man in good health. Some clones in this sample may be carry-over from other donors' samples. Specimen: naive CD8+ T cells from PBMCs. CDR3 protein: CASSFGQGSVRDEAVSRFQPQHF. The CDR3 nucleotides are TGTGCCAGCAGTTTTGGCCAGGGTAGTGTGAGGGACGAGGCGGTGTCTCGTTTTCAGCCCCAGCATTTT.